This T cell receptor beta chain was documented in a study of CXCR3-negative and CXCR3-positive naive CD8 T cells. The study, taken as a whole, reports: The TRB CDR3s that CXCR3-positive naive cells carried were more hydrophobic than those of CXCR3-negative naive cells. Unlike memory cells, which differed, naive CXCR3-negative and CXCR3-positive cells had similar TRBV-TRBJ usage.

The CDR3 has 14 amino acids. Per the germline V gene, CDR1 is SGHTA and CDR2 is FQGNSA. UMI-labeled 5' RACE yielded the TRB cDNA libraries. TCRdb derives one entry per CDR3 protein from the 5' RACE reads, leaving out DNA. The data show tens of thousands of distinct CDR3 sequences, and the top ten clones hold roughly 0.8%. On this clonotype itself: Its cognate antigen is unknown.

The chain recombines TRBV7-2 with TRBJ2-5. Material for sequencing was naive CXCR3+ CD8+ T cells from blood. Subset of the sample: CD45RO-CCR7+CD27+CD95- naive CD8+ T cells expressing CXCR3 (TNR3+). The receptor's source is a human donor in good health. Some clones in this sample may be carry-over from other donors' samples. CDR3 sequence: CASSAVGMRETQYF.